The T cell receptor (beta chain) under discussion was sequenced for a study of breast tumors, draining lymph nodes, adjacent tissues. The study, taken as a whole, reports: Findings are consistent with lymph node origin and intratumoral expansion of most tumor T cells. That most tumor T cells come from lymph nodes remained unproven. Luminal-like breast cancer showed significantly higher tumor–nontumor repertoire similarity than basal-like.

The CDR3 runs to 11 residues. V gave up 6 bases and J gave up 8 bases, with 8 bases separating them. CDR1 is SGHTA and CDR2 is FQGNSA in the germline V gene. Regarding this clonotype: Its antigen is as yet unknown. A single base separates this from a much larger clone, so it may be a read error.

One entry per CDR3 protein, called by TCRdb with MiXCR from the multiplex PCR reads. The data contain some 130,000 distinct CDR3 sequences, about 22% of them singletons. Samples came from axillary lymph nodes draining the breast cancer. The sequenced sample consisted of axillary lymph node tissue. The chain joins TRBV7-2 to TRBJ1-3; D ambiguous. This receptor was identified in a female donor with breast cancer. Some clones in this sample may be carry-over from other donors' samples. CDR3 sequence (DNA): TGTGCCAGCAGTATAGAAGACACCATATATTTT. It is translated as CASSIEDTIYF.